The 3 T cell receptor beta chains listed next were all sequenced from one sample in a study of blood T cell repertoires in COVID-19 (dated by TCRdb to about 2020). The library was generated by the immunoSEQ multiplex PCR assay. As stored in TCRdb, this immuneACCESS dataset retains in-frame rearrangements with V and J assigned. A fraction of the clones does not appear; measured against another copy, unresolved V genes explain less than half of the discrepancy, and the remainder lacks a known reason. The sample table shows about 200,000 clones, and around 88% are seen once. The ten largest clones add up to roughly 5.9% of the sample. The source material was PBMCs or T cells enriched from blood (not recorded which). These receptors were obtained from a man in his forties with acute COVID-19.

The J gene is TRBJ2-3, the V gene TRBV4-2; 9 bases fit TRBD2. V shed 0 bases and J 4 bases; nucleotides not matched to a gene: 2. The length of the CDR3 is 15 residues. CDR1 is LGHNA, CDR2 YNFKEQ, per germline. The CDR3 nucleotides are TGTGCCAGCAGCCAAGAACTAGCGGGCGCAGATACGCAGTATTTT. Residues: CASSQELAGADTQYF.

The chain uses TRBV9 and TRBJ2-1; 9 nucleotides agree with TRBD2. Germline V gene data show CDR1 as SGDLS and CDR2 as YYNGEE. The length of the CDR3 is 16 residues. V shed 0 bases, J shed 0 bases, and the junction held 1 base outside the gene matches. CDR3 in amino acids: CASSVEAGGSYNEQFF. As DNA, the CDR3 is TGTGCCAGCAGCGTAGAAGCGGGAGGCTCCTACAATGAGCAGTTCTTC.

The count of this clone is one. The CDR3 DNA reads as TGTGCCAGCTCACCACGGGGACAGGACAATCAGCCCCAGCATTTT. Translating gives CASSPRGQDNQPQHF. The rearrangement links TRBV18 to TRBJ1-5; the match to TRBD1 covers 8 bases. Unmatched junction bases numbered 2, after V lost 1 base and J lost 3 bases. This CDR3 has 15 amino acids. The V gene's germline CDR1 is KGHSH and CDR2 LQKENI.